Each of the 25 T cell receptor beta chains below was sequenced from the same sample in a study of blood T cell repertoires in COVID-19. Sequenced by immunoSEQ multiplex PCR; TCRdb stores in-frame clones only, minus some. Seen here are approximately 290,000 clones, roughly 90% observed once, and the top ten hold approximately 2%. The sequenced sample consisted of peripheral blood. These receptor sequences come from a young man with active or convalescent COVID-19.

The rearrangement uses TRBV5-6 and TRBJ2-3, with 9 bases fitting TRBD1. From germline, CDR1 is SGHDT and CDR2 YYEEEE. V shed 4 bases, J shed 3 bases, and the junction held 6 bases outside the gene matches. The CDR3 covers 15 residues. CDR3 bases: TGTGCCAGCAGCCTGGACAGGGGTTTTACAGATACGCAGTATTTT. Translating it yields CASSLDRGFTDTQYF.

This rearrangement joins TRBV3-1 (or the pseudogene TRBV3-2) to TRBJ2-2, with D possibly matching TRBD1 (5 bases). Looked up from germline, CDR1 is LGHDT and CDR2 is YNNKEL (reference sequence). V dropped 1 base and J dropped 7 bases, with 16 bases sitting between them. CDR3 length equals 16 residues. The chain's CDR3 is CASSQGAVTQGGELFF. DNA for the CDR3: TGTGCCAGCAGCCAAGGTGCGGTGACGCAGGGCGGGGAGCTGTTTTTT.

This clone was seen a single time. This chain connects TRBV5-8 to TRBJ2-5; 16 bases fit TRBD2. CDR3 length: 17 residues. The germline gives CDR1 SGHTS, CDR2 YDEGEE. Unmatched junction bases numbered 8, after V lost 4 bases and J lost 5 bases. The CDR3 region has the DNA TGTGCCAGCAGCAAGGGACTAGCGGGAGGGCCATGGGAGACCCAGTACTTC. Amino acid sequence: CASSKGLAGGPWETQYF.

This clone was seen more than once but under ten times. The J gene is TRBJ1-5, the V gene TRBV27; D gene ambiguous. There are 13 residues in the CDR3. V was cut by 9 bases and J by 0 bases, with 9 bases left in between. Germline lookup yields CDR1 MNHEY and CDR2 SMNVEV (reference sequence). The CDR3 DNA is TGTGCCAGTTCCAGGATTAGCAATCAGCCCCAGCATTTT. It encodes CASSRISNQPQHF.

This sequence joins TRBV27 and TRBJ1-6; D perhaps matches TRBD1 (5 bases). V was pared by 5 bases and J by 11 bases, with 16 bases between. The CDR3 contains 14 residues. Germline V gives CDR1 MNHEY, CDR2 SMNVEV (reference sequence). DNA of the CDR3: TGTGCCAGCAGTCCATCCGGGACTCTTACACCCCTCCACTTT. This translates into CASSPSGTLTPLHF.

This clone was counted a few times. Other DNA sequences from this sample encode an identical CDR3 as well. CDR3 DNA: TGTGCCAGTAGTACGGGACAGCCTCATCAGCCCCAGCATTTT. Its translation is CASSTGQPHQPQHF. This chain links TRBV19 with TRBJ1-5; 7 bases map to TRBD1. The V and J ends lost 4 bases and 5 bases, in that order; junction bases with no gene match: 5. Germline V gives CDR1 LNHDA, CDR2 SQIVND (reference sequence). The CDR3 has 14 residues. Full variable domain (remainder filled in from reference TRBV19 and TRBJ1-5): DGGITQSPKYLFRKEGQNVTLSCEQNLNHDAMYWYRQDPGQGLRLIYYSQIVNDFQKGDIAEGYSVSREKKESFPLTVTSAQKNPTAFYLCASSTGQPHQPQHFGDGTRLSIL.

The gene calls are TRBV5-5 and TRBJ1-6, with 9 nucleotides matching TRBD1. This CDR3 has 14 residues. Unmatched junction bases numbered 4, after V lost 4 bases and J lost 8 bases. Germline V gene sequence: CDR1 SGHKS, CDR2 YYEKEE (reference sequence). The CDR3 DNA is TGTGCCAGCAGCGTCCGGGACAGGGATTCACCCCTCCACTTT. This translates into CASSVRDRDSPLHF.

The V call is TRBV9, the J call TRBJ2-5, with 7 bases fitting TRBD1. The CDR3 runs 15 residues. Germline CDR1 is SGDLS and CDR2 is YYNGEE. Unmatched junction bases numbered 5, after V lost 3 bases and J lost 0 bases. CDR3 sequence reads: CASSARGGYQETQYF. The CDR3 DNA follows: TGTGCCAGCAGCGCCCGAGGGGGCTACCAAGAGACCCAGTACTTC.

The CDR3 sequence: CASRRTFSSYEQYF. The CDR3 region has the DNA TGTGCCAGCAGGCGGACTTTTAGCTCCTACGAGCAGTACTTC. The chain uses TRBV28 and TRBJ2-7, with D possibly matching TRBD2 (5 bases). The CDR3 has 14 amino acids. The V gene lost 6 bases and the J gene lost 0 bases, with 12 bases spanning the gap. Germline-derived CDR1 and CDR2 are MDHEN and SYDVKM.

V gene TRBV28 combines with J gene TRBJ1-1; no firm D call. V shed 6 bases and J shed 4 bases, with 18 bases lying between them. CDR3 length equals 15 residues. Germline assignment: CDR1 MDHEN and CDR2 SYDVKM. The CDR3 sequence is CASRIERLMSTEAFF. CDR3 sequence (DNA): TGTGCCAGCAGAATCGAAAGACTGATGTCCACTGAAGCTTTCTTT. Full variable domain (missing parts from reference TRBV28 and TRBJ1-1): DVKVTQSSRYLVKRTGEKVFLECVQDMDHENMFWYRQDPGLGLRLIYFSYDVKMKEKGDIPEGYSVSREKKERFSLILESASTNQTSMYLCASRIERLMSTEAFFGQGTRLTVV.

The chain joins TRBV24-1 to TRBJ2-2; 9 positions agree with TRBD1. Trimming cost V 5 bases and J 3 bases; bases outside gene matches: 6. The V gene's germline CDR1 is KGHDR and CDR2 SFDVKD. The CDR3 contains 16 residues. The DNA for the CDR3 is TGTGCCACCAGTGGCATGACAGGGGGTTACACCGGGGAGCTGTTTTTT. Its protein product is CATSGMTGGYTGELFF.

The chain combines TRBV24-1 with TRBJ2-7; 7 positions agree with TRBD1. The V and J ends lost 7 bases and 2 bases, in that order; junction bases with no gene match: 4. Germline loops: CDR1 KGHDR, CDR2 SFDVKD. The CDR3 has 13 amino acids. In nucleotides, the CDR3 is TGTGCCACCAGCCGACAGGGAACCTACGAGCAGTACTTC. It codes for CATSRQGTYEQYF.

The rearrangement links TRBV27 to TRBJ2-5, with TRBD2 identical over 10 bases. Trimming removed 8 bases from V and 0 bases from J; junction bases left unmatched: 9. The CDR3 loop spans 16 amino acids. The germline CDR1 and CDR2 sequences are MNHEY and SMNVEV (reference sequence). The CDR3 region has the DNA TGTGCCAGCCGACTGGCGACTAGCGGGTACCAAGAGACCCAGTACTTC. Translated, it gives CASRLATSGYQETQYF.

The V gene is TRBV7-2, the J gene TRBJ2-7, with D maybe TRBD2 (6 bases). Germline lookup yields CDR1 SGHTA and CDR2 FQGNSA. The CDR3 has 14 residues. Trimming pared 6 bases from V and 2 bases from J, leaving 14 bases between. CDR3 nucleotide sequence: TGTGCCAGCAGAACCGCCGGGGGACCCTACGAGCAGTACTTC. Protein: CASRTAGGPYEQYF.

The V call is TRBV9, the J call TRBJ2-2; possible D gene TRBD2, 5 bases. The CDR3 is made up of 15 amino acids. CDR1 and CDR2 from the germline V gene are SGDLS and YYNGEE. Trimming stripped 1 base from V and 1 base from J, with 8 bases between. CDR3 in DNA: TGTGCCAGCAGCGTAAGAGAGGGGAACACCGGGGAGCTGTTTTTT. This encodes CASSVREGNTGELFF.

V gene TRBV28 combines with J gene TRBJ2-3; possible D gene TRBD1, 6 bases. Germline CDR1 and CDR2: MDHEN and SYDVKM. CDR3 length: 15 amino acids. V was pared by 4 bases and J by 2 bases, with 13 bases between. The CDR3 DNA reads TGTGCCAGCAGTTACCGGGACACTTCCACAGATACGCAGTATTTT. Its protein is CASSYRDTSTDTQYF. Together with reference TRBV28 and TRBJ2-3, the CDR3 gives the full variable domain: DVKVTQSSRYLVKRTGEKVFLECVQDMDHENMFWYRQDPGLGLRLIYFSYDVKMKEKGDIPEGYSVSREKKERFSLILESASTNQTSMYLCASSYRDTSTDTQYFGPGTRLTVL.

Here the CDR3 DNA reads TGTGCCAGCTCACCAAGACAGGGGGCTAACACTGAAGCTTTCTTT. Translated: CASSPRQGANTEAFF. The chain couples TRBV18 to TRBJ1-1, with 10 bases aligning to TRBD1. Germline V gene sequence: CDR1 KGHSH, CDR2 LQKENI. This CDR3 comprises 15 residues. Trimming cost V 2 bases and J 2 bases; bases outside gene matches: 2.

J is TRBJ2-2 and V is TRBV3-1 (or the pseudogene TRBV3-2), with D unclear. The CDR3 is 14 residues long. Germline V gene sequence: CDR1 LGHDT, CDR2 YNNKEL (reference sequence). Between the trimmed V and J ends, which lost 1 base and 5 bases, there was a span of 8 bases. CDR3 region: CASSQGVITGELFF. The DNA for the CDR3 is TGTGCCAGCAGCCAAGGCGTAATAACCGGGGAGCTGTTTTTT.

Here the CDR3 reads CASSQDSSYTEAFF. The CDR3 nucleotides read TGTGCCAGCAGCCAAGATTCTTCTTACACTGAAGCTTTCTTT. The chain carries TRBV14 and TRBJ1-1; D is undetermined. The germline gives CDR1 SGHDN, CDR2 FVKESK. The germline V and J ends were trimmed by 0 bases and 3 bases, with 8 bases remaining between them. This CDR3 spans 14 amino acids.

The V call is TRBV7-9, the J call TRBJ1-1; 8 bases fit TRBD1. J gave up 4 bases and V 2 bases, and 9 bases lay outside the gene matches. This CDR3 has 16 amino acids. Germline V gives CDR1 SEHNR, CDR2 FQNEAQ (reference sequence). CDR3 DNA sequence: TGTGCCAGCAGCTTATTATACGACAGGGGAAGCACTGAAGCTTTCTTT. Amino acid sequence: CASSLLYDRGSTEAFF.

V gene TRBV13 combines with J gene TRBJ2-7; weak D call: TRBD2 (6 bases). The germline V gene has CDR1 PRHDT and CDR2 FYEKMQ (reference sequence). This CDR3 has 14 residues. Trimming stripped 4 bases from V and 7 bases from J, with 17 bases between. CDR3: CASSSSEGSREQYF. CDR3 sequence (DNA): TGTGCCAGCAGCTCCTCGGAGGGAAGTAGGGAGCAGTACTTC.

The J gene is TRBJ2-7, the V gene TRBV19; 11 nucleotides align to TRBD1. The V gene's germline CDR1 is LNHDA and CDR2 SQIVND (reference sequence). Trimming removed 5 bases from V and 3 bases from J; junction bases left unmatched: 6. The CDR3 is made up of 15 amino acids. The CDR3 sequence: CASSATGTGGYEQYF. For the CDR3, the DNA is TGTGCCAGTAGTGCCACCGGGACAGGGGGCTACGAGCAGTACTTC. The whole variable domain, remainder taken from reference TRBV19 and TRBJ2-7, is DGGITQSPKYLFRKEGQNVTLSCEQNLNHDAMYWYRQDPGQGLRLIYYSQIVNDFQKGDIAEGYSVSREKKESFPLTVTSAQKNPTAFYLCASSATGTGGYEQYFGPGTRLTVT.

The chain uses TRBV10-3 and TRBJ2-3; 11 positions agree with TRBD2. This CDR3 is built from 16 residues. CDR1 is ENHRY and CDR2 is SYGVKD in the germline V gene. The V and J ends lost 6 bases and 5 bases, in that order; junction bases with no gene match: 10. CDR3 amino acids: CAISSTSGSIGDTQYF. The CDR3 bases are TGTGCCATCAGCTCAACTAGCGGGAGTATTGGAGATACGCAGTATTTT.

This clone has just one count. The chain has TRBV5-1 and TRBJ2-2, with 7 bases that match TRBD2. Germline assignment: CDR1 SGHRS and CDR2 YFSETQ. V shed 10 bases and J 1 base; nucleotides not matched to a gene: 10. The CDR3 loop spans 15 amino acids. CDR3 amino acids: CASYSSGLNTGELFF. The CDR3 DNA is TGCGCCTCCTATTCTAGCGGTCTGAACACCGGGGAGCTGTTTTTT.

The J gene is TRBJ2-1, the V gene TRBV9; the match to TRBD1 covers 12 bases. The CDR3 consists of 15 residues. The germline CDR1 and CDR2 sequences are SGDLS and YYNGEE. Losses at the gene ends were 4 bases for V and 9 bases for J; bases not matched to a gene: 8. CDR3 in DNA: TGTGCCAGCAGCCGGTCGGGGACAGGGGGCATTGAGCAGTTCTTC. Its translation: CASSRSGTGGIEQFF.